These T cell receptor beta chains were read from a single sample in a study of regulatory T cells in long-lasting Graves disease. A single record per CDR3 protein comes from TCRdb applying MiXCR to the multiplex PCR reads. Of 360,000 or so distinct CDR3 sequences in the sample, about 10% were seen once. The sample also formed part of further work on T cells in Graves' hyperthyroidism and ophthalmopathy.

The sequenced sample was peripheral blood mononuclear cells (PBMCs), obtained at new diagnosis, from a patient treated with antithyroid drugs. The receptors were gathered from a woman aged 18-29 years with Graves disease. The conserved cysteine and the conserved F or W are not part of the CDR3 here. D genes are given only for firm matches.

d_gene,v_gene,CDR3aa
TRBD2,TRBV7-8,ASSPGTSGTNEQF
TRBD2,TRBV19,ASRRREGLSEQY
TRBD1,TRBV5-1,ASSLAVIGQAEAF
TRBD2,TRBV9,ASSVAASGIHDNEQF
NA,TRBV7-3,ASSLTSRGNEQF
TRBD1,TRBV7-9,ATRGTGSNEQY
NA,TRBV3-1,ASSQEEGKDTGELF
NA,TRBV20-1,SARGGAGIHYGYT
TRBD2,TRBV20-1,SGLAGGPSEQF
TRBD1,TRBV6-1,ASTTGGRGTEAF
NA,TRBV2,ASTDTGWTMEETQY
NA,TRBV7-9,ASSSATDTQY
NA,TRBV9,ASSVGPTPFPNTEAF
TRBD2,TRBV7-3,ASSLSPIAGGYEQF
NA,TRBV27,TSSQRDQETQY
NA,TRBV4-1,ASSQGDGMNTEAF
NA,TRBV9,ASSRGGGGSRETQY
TRBD1,TRBV20-1,SANRGTVMNQLQH
TRBD1,TRBV6-2/TRBV6-3,ASSYDRGGTEAF
NA,TRBV20-1,SARDPNYGYT
TRBD1,TRBV6-6,ASSYSTGDGANEKLF
NA,TRBV20-1,SAIRQSITGYT
NA,TRBV20-1,SARDFRVADTQY
NA,TRBV6-5,ASSYSRGLLHPLH
TRBD2,TRBV12-3/TRBV12-4,ASSFLASGGETQY
TRBD1,TRBV6-2/TRBV6-3,ASSEGQGAFKEKLF
NA,TRBV5-5,ASSFEGSRLDTQY
NA,TRBV19,ASSISGNYGYT
TRBD1,TRBV10-3,ASGTGRWNGAF
TRBD2,TRBV20-1,SARLEAGGPLNEQF
TRBD2,TRBV10-3,AISDPRGGRSYEQY
NA,TRBV25-1,ASSPDSKSYEQY
NA,TRBV9,ASSTPHHTEAF
TRBD2,TRBV5-1,ASSLASSGGPAQETQY
NA,TRBV5-1,ASGFNTNTEAF
NA,TRBV20-1,SARGDAGTYNEQF
NA,TRBV7-9,ASDGGYT
NA,TRBV5-1,ASSFGATTGETQY
TRBD2,TRBV2,ASRTRAGDGYNEQF
NA,TRBV5-1,ASYPFGRSGYNEQF
NA,TRBV7-9,ASSSGEVNQPQH
NA,TRBV12-3/TRBV12-4,ASSGEQGGTYEQY
NA,TRBV9,ASSAGQNTQY
NA,TRBV7-2,ASSLGRPGRFREQF
NA,TRBV20-1,SARDQGNSPLH
NA,TRBV18,ASSPPGMYQETQY
TRBD2,TRBV24-1,ATGLSGITDTQY
NA,TRBV4-1,ASSQDTNYGYT
TRBD2,TRBV27,ASSTPAGSANTGELF
NA,TRBV20-1,SARDGARGDNEQF
TRBD1,TRBV19,ASSIAGTDPYNEQF
NA,TRBV19,ASSIAGGNTEAF
NA,TRBV27,ASSPPRGSGTEAF
TRBD2,TRBV20-1,SANPTSAPQETQY
TRBD1,TRBV6-1,ASRSQGVSGANVLT